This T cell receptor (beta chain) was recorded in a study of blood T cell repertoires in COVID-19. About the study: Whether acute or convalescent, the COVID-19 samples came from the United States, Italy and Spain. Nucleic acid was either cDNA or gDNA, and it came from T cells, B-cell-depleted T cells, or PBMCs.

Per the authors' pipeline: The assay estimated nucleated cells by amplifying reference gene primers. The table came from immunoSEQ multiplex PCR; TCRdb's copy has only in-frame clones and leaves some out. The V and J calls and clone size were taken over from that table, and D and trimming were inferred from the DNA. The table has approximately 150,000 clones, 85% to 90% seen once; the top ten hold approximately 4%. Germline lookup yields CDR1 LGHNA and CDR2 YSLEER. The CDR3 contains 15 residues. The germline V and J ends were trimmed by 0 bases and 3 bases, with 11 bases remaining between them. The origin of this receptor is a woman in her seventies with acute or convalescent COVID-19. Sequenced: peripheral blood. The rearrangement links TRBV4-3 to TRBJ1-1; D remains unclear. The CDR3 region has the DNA TGCGCCAGCAGCCAAGAATTTGGAGCGGACACTGAAGCTTTCTTT. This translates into CASSQEFGADTEAFF.